This T cell receptor beta chain came from a study of blood T cells in healthy people across ages. Trimming removed 3 bases at V and 10 bases at J, with 12 bases between. The CDR3 totals 12 residues. Germline CDR1 reads LGHNA; CDR2 reads YSLEER. This clonotype has only a few counts. Its target is unknown. Study-wide points: Researchers judged that diversity estimates from one million T cells fell short of true values.

The second PCR ran about 6 to 12 cycles with a sample-barcoded 5' primer and J-beta primers. CDR3-containing paired-end reads numbering at least 2.5 million came from each sample. TCRdb called the 5' RACE reads again in MiXCR, with one record for every CDR3 protein. Of about 810,000 distinct CDR3 sequences in the sample, about 37% were seen once. Sequencing input: blood. V gene TRBV4-3 combines with J gene TRBJ1-2, with D perhaps TRBD1 (6 bases). The TCR sequence derives from a man aged 18 to 30 in good health. The CDR3 sequence: CASSHMGGHYTF. The CDR3 DNA is TGCGCCAGCAGCCATATGGGGGGCCACTACACCTTC.